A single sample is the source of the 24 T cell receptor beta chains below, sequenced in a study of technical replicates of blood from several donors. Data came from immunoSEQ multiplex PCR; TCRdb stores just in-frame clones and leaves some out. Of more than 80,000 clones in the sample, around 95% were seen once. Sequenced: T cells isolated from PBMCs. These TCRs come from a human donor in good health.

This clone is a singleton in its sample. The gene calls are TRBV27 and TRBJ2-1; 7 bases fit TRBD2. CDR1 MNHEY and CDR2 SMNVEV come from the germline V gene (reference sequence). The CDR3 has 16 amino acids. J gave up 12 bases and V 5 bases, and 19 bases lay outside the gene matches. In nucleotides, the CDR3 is TGTGCCAGCAGTCTACAAGACGGCAGGGAGGGTATTCTGCAGTTCTTC. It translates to CASSLQDGREGILQFF.

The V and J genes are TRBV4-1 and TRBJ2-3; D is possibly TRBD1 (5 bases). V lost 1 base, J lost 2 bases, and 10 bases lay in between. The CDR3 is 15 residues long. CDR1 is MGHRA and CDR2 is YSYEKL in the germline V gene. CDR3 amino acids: CASSQGGQYTDTQYF. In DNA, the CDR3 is TGCGCCAGCAGCCAAGGGGGCCAATACACAGATACGCAGTATTTT.

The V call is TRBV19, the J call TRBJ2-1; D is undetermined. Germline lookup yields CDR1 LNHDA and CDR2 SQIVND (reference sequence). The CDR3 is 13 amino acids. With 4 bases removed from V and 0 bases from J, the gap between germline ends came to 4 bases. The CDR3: CASSSGSYNEQFF. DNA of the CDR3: TGTGCCAGTAGTAGCGGCTCCTACAATGAGCAGTTCTTC.

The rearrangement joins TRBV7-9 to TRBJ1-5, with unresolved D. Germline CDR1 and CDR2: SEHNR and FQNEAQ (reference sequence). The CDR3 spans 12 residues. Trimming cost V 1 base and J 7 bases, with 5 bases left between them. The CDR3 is CASSLGEQPQHF. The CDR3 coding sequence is TGTGCCAGCAGCTTAGGAGAGCAGCCCCAGCATTTT. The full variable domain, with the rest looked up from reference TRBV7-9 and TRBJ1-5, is DTGVSQNPRHKITKRGQNVTFRCDPISEHNRLYWYRQTLGQGPEFLTYFQNEAQLEKSRLLSDRFSAERPKGSFSTLEIQRTEQGDSAMYLCASSLGEQPQHFGDGTRLSIL.

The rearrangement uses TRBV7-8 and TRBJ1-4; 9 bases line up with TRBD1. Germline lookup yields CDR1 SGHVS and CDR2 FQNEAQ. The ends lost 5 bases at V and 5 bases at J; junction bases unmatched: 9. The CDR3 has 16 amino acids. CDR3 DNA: TGTGCCAGCAGCCCTCGACAGACAGGGGGGAATGAAAAACTGTTTTTT. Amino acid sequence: CASSPRQTGGNEKLFF.

The CDR3 region has the DNA TGTGCCAGTAGTATAATCGGAGCGGGGGTGAAAATTTCTAGCACAGATACGCAGTATTTT. This sequence encodes CASSIIGAGVKISSTDTQYF. This chain links TRBV19 with TRBJ2-3; 8 nucleotides line up with TRBD2. The V and J ends lost 2 bases and 0 bases, in that order; junction bases with no gene match: 16. The CDR3 extends over 20 amino acids. Germline V gene data show CDR1 as LNHDA and CDR2 as SQIVND (reference sequence).

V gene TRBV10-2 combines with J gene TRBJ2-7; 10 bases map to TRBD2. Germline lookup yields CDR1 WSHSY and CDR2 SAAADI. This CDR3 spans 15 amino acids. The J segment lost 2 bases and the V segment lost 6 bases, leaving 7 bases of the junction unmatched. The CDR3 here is CASREASGGTYEQYF. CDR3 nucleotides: TGCGCCAGCAGGGAGGCTAGCGGGGGAACCTACGAGCAGTACTTC.

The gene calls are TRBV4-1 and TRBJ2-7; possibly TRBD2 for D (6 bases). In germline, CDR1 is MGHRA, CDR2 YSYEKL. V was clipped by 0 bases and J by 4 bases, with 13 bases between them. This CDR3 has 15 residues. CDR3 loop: CASSQDASVGYEQYF. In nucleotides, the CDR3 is TGCGCCAGCAGCCAAGATGCTAGCGTGGGATACGAGCAGTACTTC.

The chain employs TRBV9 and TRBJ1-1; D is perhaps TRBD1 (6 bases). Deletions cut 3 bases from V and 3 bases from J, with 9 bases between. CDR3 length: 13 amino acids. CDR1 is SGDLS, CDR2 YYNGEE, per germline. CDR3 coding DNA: TGTGCCAGCAGCGCCAGGGGTCACACTGAAGCTTTCTTT. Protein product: CASSARGHTEAFF. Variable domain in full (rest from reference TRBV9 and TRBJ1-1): DSGVTQTPKHLITATGQRVTLRCSPRSGDLSVYWYQQSLDQGLQFLIQYYNGEERAKGNILERFSAQQFPDLHSELNLSSLELGDSALYFCASSARGHTEAFFGQGTRLTVV.

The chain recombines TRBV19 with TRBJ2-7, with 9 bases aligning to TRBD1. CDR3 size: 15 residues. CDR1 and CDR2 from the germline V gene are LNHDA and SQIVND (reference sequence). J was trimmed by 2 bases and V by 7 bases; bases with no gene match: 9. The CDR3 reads CASTPTGGGPYEQYF. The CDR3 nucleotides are TGTGCCAGTACCCCAACAGGGGGCGGCCCCTACGAGCAGTACTTC.

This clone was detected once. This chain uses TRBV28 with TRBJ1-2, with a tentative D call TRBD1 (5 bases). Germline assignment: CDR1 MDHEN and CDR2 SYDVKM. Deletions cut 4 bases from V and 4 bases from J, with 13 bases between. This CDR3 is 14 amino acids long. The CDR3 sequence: CASSYRFPSYGYTF. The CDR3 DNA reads TGTGCCAGCAGTTACAGGTTCCCCTCCTATGGCTACACCTTC.

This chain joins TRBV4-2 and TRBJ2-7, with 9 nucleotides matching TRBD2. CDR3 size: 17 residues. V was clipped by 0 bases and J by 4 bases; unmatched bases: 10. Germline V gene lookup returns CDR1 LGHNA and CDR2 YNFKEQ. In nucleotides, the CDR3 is TGTGCCAGCAGCCAAGAGACAGCAGGACTAGCGAGTTACGAGCAGTACTTC. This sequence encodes CASSQETAGLASYEQYF.

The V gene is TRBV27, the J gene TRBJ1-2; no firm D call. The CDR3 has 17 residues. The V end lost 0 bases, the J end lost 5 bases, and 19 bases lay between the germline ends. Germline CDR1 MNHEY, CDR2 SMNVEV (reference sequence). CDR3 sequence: CASSLSYSIYTPYGYTF. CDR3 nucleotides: TGTGCCAGCAGTTTATCTTATTCCATCTATACCCCTTATGGCTACACCTTC.

CDR3 residues: CASTLEDSYNSPLHF. For the CDR3, the DNA is TGTGCCAGCACCCTGGAGGATTCCTATAATTCACCCCTCCACTTT. This rearrangement joins TRBV2 to TRBJ1-6; D gene unclear. The CDR3 covers 15 residues. Trimming took off 7 bases at V and 1 base at J, with 11 bases between the two ends. The germline CDR1 and CDR2 sequences are SNHLY and FYNNEI.

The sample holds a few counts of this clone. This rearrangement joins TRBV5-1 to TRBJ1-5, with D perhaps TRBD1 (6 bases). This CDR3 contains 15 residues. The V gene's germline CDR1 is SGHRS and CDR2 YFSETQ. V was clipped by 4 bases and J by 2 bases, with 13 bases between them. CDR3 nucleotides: TGCGCCAGCAGCGAGGGGACAAGAGGCAATCAGCCCCAGCATTTT. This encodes CASSEGTRGNQPQHF.

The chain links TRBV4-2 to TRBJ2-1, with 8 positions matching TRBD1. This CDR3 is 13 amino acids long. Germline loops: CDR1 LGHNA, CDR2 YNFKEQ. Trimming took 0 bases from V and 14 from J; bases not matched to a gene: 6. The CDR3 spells CASSQDRSGGEFF. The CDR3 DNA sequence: TGTGCCAGCAGCCAAGATAGATCAGGGGGCGAGTTCTTC.

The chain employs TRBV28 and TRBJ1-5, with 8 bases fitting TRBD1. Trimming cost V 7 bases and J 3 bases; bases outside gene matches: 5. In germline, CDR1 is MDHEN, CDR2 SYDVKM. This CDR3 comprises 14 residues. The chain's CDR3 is CASKTGASNQPQHF. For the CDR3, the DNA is TGTGCCAGCAAGACAGGGGCCTCCAATCAGCCCCAGCATTTT.

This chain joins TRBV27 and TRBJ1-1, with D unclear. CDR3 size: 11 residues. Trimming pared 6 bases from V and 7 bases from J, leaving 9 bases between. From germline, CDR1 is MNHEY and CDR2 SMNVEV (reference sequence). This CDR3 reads CASSHGVEAFF. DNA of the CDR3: TGTGCCAGCAGCCACGGGGTTGAAGCTTTCTTT.

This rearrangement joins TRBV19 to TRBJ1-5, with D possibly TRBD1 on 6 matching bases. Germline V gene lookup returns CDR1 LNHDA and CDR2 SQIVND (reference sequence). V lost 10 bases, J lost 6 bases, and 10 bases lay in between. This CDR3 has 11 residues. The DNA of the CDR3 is TGTGCCATCAGGGGCGTTCAGCCCCAGCATTTT. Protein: CAIRGVQPQHF.

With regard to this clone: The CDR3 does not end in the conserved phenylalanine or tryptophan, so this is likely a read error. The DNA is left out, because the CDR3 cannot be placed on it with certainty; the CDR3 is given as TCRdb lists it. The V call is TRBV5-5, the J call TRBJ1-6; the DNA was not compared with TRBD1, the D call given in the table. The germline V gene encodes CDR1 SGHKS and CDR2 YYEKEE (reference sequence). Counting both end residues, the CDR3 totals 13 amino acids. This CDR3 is CASSAQQGAIGSL.

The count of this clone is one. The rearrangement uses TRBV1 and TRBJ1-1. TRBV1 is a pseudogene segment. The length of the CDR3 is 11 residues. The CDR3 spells CTSSQAREAFF. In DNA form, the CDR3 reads TGCACCAGCAGCCAAGCCCGTGAAGCTTTCTTT.

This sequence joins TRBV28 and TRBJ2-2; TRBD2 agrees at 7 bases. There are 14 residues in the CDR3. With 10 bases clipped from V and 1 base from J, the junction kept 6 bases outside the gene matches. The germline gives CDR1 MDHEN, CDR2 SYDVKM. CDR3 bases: TGTGCCATCCGGGACTACCAGAACACCGGGGAGCTGTTTTTT. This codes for CAIRDYQNTGELFF. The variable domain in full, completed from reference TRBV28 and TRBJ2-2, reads DVKVTQSSRYLVKRTGEKVFLECVQDMDHENMFWYRQDPGLGLRLIYFSYDVKMKEKGDIPEGYSVSREKKERFSLILESASTNQTSMYLCAIRDYQNTGELFFGEGSRLTVL.

CDR3 nucleotides: TGTGCCAGCAGCTCCCTGGGCAGGGGTTCGGGCGAGCAGTACTTC. Translating it yields CASSSLGRGSGEQYF. The J gene is TRBJ2-7, the V gene TRBV7-9, with D perhaps TRBD1 (6 bases). Germline CDR1 is SEHNR and CDR2 is FQNEAQ (reference sequence). V lost 4 bases to trimming and J lost 6 bases, with 19 bases between them. The CDR3 has 15 residues.

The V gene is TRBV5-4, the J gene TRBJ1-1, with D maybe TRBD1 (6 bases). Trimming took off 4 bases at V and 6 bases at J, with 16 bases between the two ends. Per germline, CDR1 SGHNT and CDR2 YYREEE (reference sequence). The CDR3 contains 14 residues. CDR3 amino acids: CASSTLGAHPEAFF. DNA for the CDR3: TGTGCCAGCAGCACGCTGGGGGCCCACCCTGAAGCTTTCTTT.